This T cell receptor (beta chain) was sequenced for a study of identical twins. Only a few counts were recorded for this clonotype. TCRdb reprocessed the 5' RACE reads with MiXCR, giving one entry per CDR3 protein. The table shows more than 650,000 distinct CDR3 sequences, with 5.5% to 7.5% occurring only once. CDR1 is SQVTM and CDR2 is ANQGSEA in the germline V gene. The CDR3 sequence is 15 residues long. The V gene lost 6 bases and the J gene lost 0 bases, with 12 bases spanning the gap. Sequenced material: naive T cells sorted from blood. The chain has TRBV29-1 and TRBJ2-6; no definite D call. The receptor was isolated from a man between 18 and 29 years old in good health. As DNA, the CDR3 is TGCAGCGTCCAACATCAGATCTCTGGGGCCAACGTCCTGACTTTC. It codes for CSVQHQISGANVLTF.